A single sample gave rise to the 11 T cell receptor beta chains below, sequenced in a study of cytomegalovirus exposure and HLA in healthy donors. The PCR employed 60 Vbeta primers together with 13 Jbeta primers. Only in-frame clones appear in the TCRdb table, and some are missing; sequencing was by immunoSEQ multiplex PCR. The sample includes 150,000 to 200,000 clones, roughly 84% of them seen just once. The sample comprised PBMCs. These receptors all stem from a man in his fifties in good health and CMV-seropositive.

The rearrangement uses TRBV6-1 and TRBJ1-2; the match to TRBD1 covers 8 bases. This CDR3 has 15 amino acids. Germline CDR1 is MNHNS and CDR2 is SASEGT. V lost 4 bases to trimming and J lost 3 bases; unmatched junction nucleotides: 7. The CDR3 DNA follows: TGTGCCAGCAGTGGGGGACGGGACAGGTACTATGGCTACACCTTC. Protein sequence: CASSGGRDRYYGYTF.

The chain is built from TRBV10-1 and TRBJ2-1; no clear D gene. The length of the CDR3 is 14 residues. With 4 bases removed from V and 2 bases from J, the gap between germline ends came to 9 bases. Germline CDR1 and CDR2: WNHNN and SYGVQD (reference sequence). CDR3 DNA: TGCGCCAGCAGTGGGTCTGGGCCCTACAATGAGCAGTTCTTC. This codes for CASSGSGPYNEQFF.

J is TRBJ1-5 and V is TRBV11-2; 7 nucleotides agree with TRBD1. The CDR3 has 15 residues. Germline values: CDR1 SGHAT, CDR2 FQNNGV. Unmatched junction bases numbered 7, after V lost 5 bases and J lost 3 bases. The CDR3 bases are TGTGCCAGCAGCACAGATGGGACAGACAATCAGCCCCAGCATTTT. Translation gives CASSTDGTDNQPQHF.

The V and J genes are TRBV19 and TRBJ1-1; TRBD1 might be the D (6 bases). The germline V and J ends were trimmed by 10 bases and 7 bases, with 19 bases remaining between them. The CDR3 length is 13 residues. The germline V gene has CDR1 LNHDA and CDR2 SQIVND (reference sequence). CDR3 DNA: TGTGCCACCGACCCTACAGGGCTAGGTGAAGCTTTCTTT. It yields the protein CATDPTGLGEAFF. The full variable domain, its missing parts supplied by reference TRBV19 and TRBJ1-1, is DGGITQSPKYLFRKEGQNVTLSCEQNLNHDAMYWYRQDPGQGLRLIYYSQIVNDFQKGDIAEGYSVSREKKESFPLTVTSAQKNPTAFYLCATDPTGLGEAFFGQGTRLTVV.

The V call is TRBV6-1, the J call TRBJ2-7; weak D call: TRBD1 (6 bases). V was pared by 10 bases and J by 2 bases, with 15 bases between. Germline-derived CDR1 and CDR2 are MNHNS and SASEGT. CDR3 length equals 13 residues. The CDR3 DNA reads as TGTGCCACCTTGGGACATATTACCTACGAGCAGTACGTC. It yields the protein CATLGHITYEQYV.

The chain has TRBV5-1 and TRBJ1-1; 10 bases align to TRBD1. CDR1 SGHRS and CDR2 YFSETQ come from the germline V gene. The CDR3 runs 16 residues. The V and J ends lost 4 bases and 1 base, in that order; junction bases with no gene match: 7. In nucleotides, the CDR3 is TGCGCCAGCAGCCTGACAGGGGGCCGGAGGAACACTGAAGCTTTCTTT. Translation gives CASSLTGGRRNTEAFF.

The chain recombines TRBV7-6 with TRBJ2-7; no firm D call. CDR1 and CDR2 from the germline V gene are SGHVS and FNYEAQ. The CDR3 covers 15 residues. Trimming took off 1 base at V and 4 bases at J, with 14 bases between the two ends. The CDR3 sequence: CASSLEPSPLYEQYF. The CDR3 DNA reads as TGTGCCAGCAGCTTAGAGCCAAGCCCATTATACGAGCAGTACTTC.

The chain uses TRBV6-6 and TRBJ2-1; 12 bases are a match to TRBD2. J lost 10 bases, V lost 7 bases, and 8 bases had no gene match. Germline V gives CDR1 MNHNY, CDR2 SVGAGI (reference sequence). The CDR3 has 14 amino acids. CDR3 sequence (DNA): TGTGCCAGCACTGGACTAGCGGGGACAGGCGAGCAGTTCTTC. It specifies CASTGLAGTGEQFF.

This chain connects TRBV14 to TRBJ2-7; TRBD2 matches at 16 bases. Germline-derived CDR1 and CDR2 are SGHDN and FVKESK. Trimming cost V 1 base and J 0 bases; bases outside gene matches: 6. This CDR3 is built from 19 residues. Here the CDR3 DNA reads TGTGCCAGCAGCCAAGTCGGGGGACTAGCGGGAGGGCCCTCCTACGAGCAGTACGTC. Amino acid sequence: CASSQVGGLAGGPSYEQYV.

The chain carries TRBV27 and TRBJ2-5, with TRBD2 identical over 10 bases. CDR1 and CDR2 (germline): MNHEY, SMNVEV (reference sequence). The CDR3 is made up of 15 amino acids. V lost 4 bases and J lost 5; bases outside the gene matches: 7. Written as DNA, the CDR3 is TGTGCCAGCAGTTACCTAGCGGGAGACGGGGAGACCCAGTACTTC. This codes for CASSYLAGDGETQYF.

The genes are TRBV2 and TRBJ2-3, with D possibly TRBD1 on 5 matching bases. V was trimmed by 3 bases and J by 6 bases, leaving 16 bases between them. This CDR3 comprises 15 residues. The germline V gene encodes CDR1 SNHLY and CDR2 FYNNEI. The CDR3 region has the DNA TGTGCCAGCAGTGACCTCATTACAGGATCGGATACGCAGTATTTT. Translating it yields CASSDLITGSDTQYF. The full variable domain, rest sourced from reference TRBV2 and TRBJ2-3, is EPEVTQTPSHQVTQMGQEVILRCVPISNHLYFYWYRQILGQKVEFLVSFYNNEISEKSEIFDDQFSVERPDGSNFTLKIRSTKLEDSAMYFCASSDLITGSDTQYFGPGTRLTVL.